Shown below are 20 T cell receptor beta chains from a single sample sequenced in a study of blood T cell repertoires in COVID-19. Sequenced by immunoSEQ multiplex PCR; TCRdb stores in-frame clones only, minus some. The sample contains approximately 35,000 clones, 85% to 95% of which appear only once. Sequences were obtained from peripheral blood. The receptors come from a human donor in a cohort sampled during active COVID-19.

The gene calls are TRBV2 and TRBJ1-2; 7 bases fit TRBD1. Trimming took 7 bases from V and 6 from J; bases not matched to a gene: 8. The CDR3 is 13 amino acids. Germline lookup yields CDR1 SNHLY and CDR2 FYNNEI. CDR3 DNA sequence: TGTGCCAGCACAACGACAGGGTGGGATGGCTACACCTTC. It specifies CASTTTGWDGYTF. Full variable domain (rest looked up from reference TRBV2 and TRBJ1-2): EPEVTQTPSHQVTQMGQEVILRCVPISNHLYFYWYRQILGQKVEFLVSFYNNEISEKSEIFDDQFSVERPDGSNFTLKIRSTKLEDSAMYFCASTTTGWDGYTFGSGTRLTVV.

This clone showed up just a few times. This chain connects TRBV7-2 to TRBJ2-3; D possibly corresponds to TRBD2 (7 bases). CDR3 size: 16 residues. V lost 1 base and J 2 bases, leaving 13 bases between the germline ends. Germline CDR1 is SGHTA and CDR2 is FQGNSA. The CDR3 reads CASSLDGGLYTDTQYF. CDR3 bases: TGTGCCAGCAGCTTAGACGGGGGGCTTTACACAGATACGCAGTATTTT.

V usage is TRBV6-5 and J usage is TRBJ1-6; D is ambiguous. The CDR3 length is 14 residues. Germline loops: CDR1 MNHEY, CDR2 SVGAGI. V lost 5 bases and J lost 1, with 6 bases in between. Written as DNA, the CDR3 is TGTGCCAGCAGTCTCAGGTCCTATAATTCACCCCTCCACTTT. As protein: CASSLRSYNSPLHF.

The chain has TRBV6-2 or TRBV6-3 and TRBJ1-2; no clear D. The CDR3 contains 13 residues. The ends were cut back, 2 bases at V and 4 bases at J, with 8 bases in the middle. In germline, CDR1 is MNHEY, CDR2 SVGEGT. The CDR3: CASSYGRGYGYTF. In DNA form, the CDR3 reads TGTGCCAGCAGTTACGGTCGGGGCTATGGCTACACCTTC.

The V call is TRBV4-3, the J call TRBJ1-5; TRBD1 aligns across 7 bases. CDR1 is LGHNA and CDR2 is YSLEER in the germline V gene. The J segment lost 7 bases and the V segment lost 0 bases, leaving 3 bases of the junction unmatched. The CDR3 spans 14 residues. DNA of the CDR3: TGCGCCAGCAGCCAAGATCGAGGGGGCCAGCCCCAGCATTTT. It encodes CASSQDRGGQPQHF.

This chain connects TRBV4-3 to TRBJ2-1; 13 positions agree with TRBD2. Per germline, CDR1 LGHNA and CDR2 YSLEER. Trimming cost V 0 bases and J 13 bases; bases outside gene matches: 9. This CDR3 contains 16 residues. CDR3 in DNA: TGCGCCAGCAGCCAAGATATGGGGGGACTAGCGGGATTTCAGTTCTTC. Encoded protein: CASSQDMGGLAGFQFF.

The V and J genes are TRBV10-3 and TRBJ1-5; D gene unclear. Trimming shortened V by 3 bases and J by 9 bases, and 15 bases separated the two germline ends. Germline CDR1 is ENHRY and CDR2 is SYGVKD. The CDR3 sequence is 14 residues long. CDR3 sequence reads: CAISDPREPGPQHF. The CDR3 DNA follows: TGTGCCATCAGTGACCCACGGGAGCCTGGGCCCCAGCATTTT.

The V gene is TRBV7-3, the J gene TRBJ2-2; 8 nucleotides line up with TRBD1. J lost 2 bases, V lost 5 bases, and 7 bases had no gene match. CDR1 SGHTA and CDR2 FQGTGA come from the germline V gene. This CDR3 is built from 16 residues. The CDR3 DNA reads TGTGCCAGCAGCCCGAAGGACAGGGCCAACACCGGGGAGCTGTTTTTT. This encodes CASSPKDRANTGELFF. Supplemented by reference TRBV7-3 and TRBJ2-2, the full variable domain reads GAGVSQTPSNKVTEKGKYVELRCDPISGHTALYWYRQSLGQGPEFLIYFQGTGAADDSGLPNDRFFAVRPEGSVSTLKIQRTERGDSAVYLCASSPKDRANTGELFFGEGSRLTVL.

The chain couples TRBV4-1 to TRBJ1-3, with a tentative D call TRBD1 (6 bases). The CDR3 loop spans 19 amino acids. V was pared by 2 bases and J by 0 bases, with 20 bases between. CDR1 is MGHRA and CDR2 is YSYEKL in the germline V gene. The CDR3 spells CASSQFVGGASVSGNTIYF. As DNA, the CDR3 is TGCGCCAGCAGCCAATTTGTGGGGGGGGCTTCTGTCTCTGGAAACACCATATATTTT.

In this sample, this clone turned up once. V usage is TRBV12-3 or TRBV12-4 and J usage is TRBJ2-1, with D perhaps TRBD1 (6 bases). The CDR3 runs to 13 residues. V was shortened by 7 bases and J by 6 bases, with 13 bases between the two germline ends. CDR3 loop: CASTVSGVNEQFF. The CDR3 nucleotides are TGTGCCAGCACCGTCTCAGGGGTCAATGAGCAGTTCTTC.

The chain uses TRBV7-8 and TRBJ2-7; 8 nucleotides line up with TRBD1. The CDR3 has 14 amino acids. After removal of 4 bases from V and 7 bases from J, the junction contained 9 bases not matched to a gene. CDR1 is SGHVS and CDR2 is FQNEAQ in the germline V gene. CDR3 bases: TGTGCCAGCAGCTCGGGACAGGTACACCAAGAGCAGTACTTC. Translation gives CASSSGQVHQEQYF. Drawing the rest from reference TRBV7-8 and TRBJ2-7, the complete variable domain is GAGVSQSPRYKVAKRGQDVALRCDPISGHVSLFWYQQALGQGPEFLTYFQNEAQLDKSGLPSDRFFAERPEGSVSTLKIQRTQQEDSAVYLCASSSGQVHQEQYFGPGTRLTVT.

This clone was recorded only once. The rearrangement uses TRBV24-1 and TRBJ2-7; 7 bases align to TRBD1. Germline CDR1 is KGHDR and CDR2 is SFDVKD. The trim removed 6 bases at V and 5 bases at J, leaving 6 bases unmatched. The CDR3 has 13 amino acids. The DNA for the CDR3 is TGTGCCACCAGTCAAGGGGGCAATGACGAGCAGTACTTC. It encodes CATSQGGNDEQYF.

J is TRBJ1-2 and V is TRBV28, with a weak D call TRBD1 (6 bases). Per the germline V gene, CDR1 is MDHEN and CDR2 is SYDVKM. V lost 5 bases, J lost 4 bases, and 20 bases lay in between. The CDR3 contains 16 residues. CDR3 DNA sequence: TGTGCCAGCAGTATACCCGCTCTAGGACAGTCCTATGGCTACACCTTC. The encoded protein is CASSIPALGQSYGYTF.

V usage is TRBV5-1 and J usage is TRBJ2-3; 7 nucleotides align to TRBD2. J gave up 4 bases and V 2 bases, and 4 bases lay outside the gene matches. The CDR3 spans 14 residues. Germline CDR1 is SGHRS and CDR2 is YFSETQ. The CDR3 here is CASSFAREADTQYF. CDR3 nucleotides: TGCGCCAGCAGCTTTGCCCGGGAGGCAGATACGCAGTATTTT.

The gene calls are TRBV3-1 (or the pseudogene TRBV3-2) and TRBJ1-2; 7 bases map to TRBD1. The CDR3 runs to 14 residues. CDR1 is LGHDT, CDR2 YNNKEL, per germline (reference sequence). J gave up 7 bases and V 4 bases, and 9 bases lay outside the gene matches. The CDR3 DNA reads TGTGCCAGCAGCCCGGGCGAGGGGGCGGCTGGCTACACCTTC. Translated, it gives CASSPGEGAAGYTF.

This rearrangement joins TRBV5-1 to TRBJ2-3; 9 bases align to TRBD2. This CDR3 contains 15 residues. The ends lost 3 bases at V and 3 bases at J; junction bases unmatched: 5. Germline CDR1 is SGHRS and CDR2 is YFSETQ. The CDR3 bases are TGCGCCAGCAGCTCCCATAGCGGGAGAACAGATACGCAGTATTTT. Amino acids: CASSSHSGRTDTQYF.

The gene calls are TRBV5-6 and TRBJ1-1; D not certain. This CDR3 contains 14 residues. Trimming shortened V by 0 bases and J by 1 base, and 7 bases separated the two germline ends. The V gene's germline CDR1 is SGHDT and CDR2 YYEEEE. CDR3 in DNA: TGTGCCAGCAGCTTGGGACGGAGGAACACTGAAGCTTTCTTT. Translating it yields CASSLGRRNTEAFF.

This clone was found once. The V and J genes are TRBV5-1 and TRBJ1-1, with 7 bases lining up with TRBD1. With V trimmed by 0 bases and J by 4 bases, 6 bases remained unmatched. CDR1 and CDR2 (germline): SGHRS, YFSETQ. The CDR3 totals 15 residues. CDR3 DNA: TGCGCCAGCAGCTTGGCAGCAGGGGGTGGCACTGAAGCTTTCTTT. This translates into CASSLAAGGGTEAFF.

The chain uses TRBV9 and TRBJ2-2, with D possibly being TRBD2 (7 bases). Germline CDR1 reads SGDLS; CDR2 reads YYNGEE. V was shortened by 3 bases and J by 7 bases, with 19 bases between the two germline ends. This CDR3 spans 16 amino acids. CDR3 DNA: TGTGCCAGCAGCGCAGGGGACTACCTCGGGATCGGGGAGCTGTTTTTT. Protein sequence: CASSAGDYLGIGELFF.

The chain combines TRBV10-2 with TRBJ2-2, with D possibly matching TRBD2 (6 bases). Germline CDR1 reads WSHSY; CDR2 reads SAAADI. The CDR3 is 16 amino acids. V shed 6 bases and J shed 0 bases, with 14 bases lying between them. CDR3 sequence reads: CASRAGGPANTGELFF. In nucleotides, the CDR3 is TGCGCCAGCAGGGCCGGGGGACCAGCGAACACCGGGGAGCTGTTTTTT.